This TCR beta chain was sequenced for a study of graft-versus-host responses after intestinal transplantation. At the level of the study: Among the recipients, transplants were multivisceral, liver-intestinal, or isolated intestinal. Induction with anti-thymocyte globulin, then tacrolimus and steroids for around three years, was given to all recipients.

Study conclusions and caveats: GvH clones detected in recipient marrow included some appearing first in ileum or blood. Allografts from individuals with graft-donor T cell macrochimerism displayed high graft-versus-host to host-versus-graft clonal ratios.

The method was immunoSEQ multiplex PCR; TCRdb's version includes in-frame clones alone and lacks a portion of them. Of some 45,000 clones in the sample, about 95% were seen once. This clone was seen only once. Its antigen remains unidentified. Germline V lookup: CDR1 KGHSH, CDR2 LQKENI. With 2 bases clipped from V and 0 bases from J, the junction kept 3 bases outside the gene matches. The CDR3 has 15 amino acids. The TCR sequence derives from a human patient who received an intestinal transplant, so some T cells may come from the graft donor. The sample was PBMCs, taken more than 310 days after intestinal transplant. The J gene is TRBJ1-1, the V gene TRBV18; 7 positions match TRBD1. Written as DNA, the CDR3 is TGTGCCAGCTCACCAGTGGGACAGATGAACACTGAAGCTTTCTTT. It codes for CASSPVGQMNTEAFF.